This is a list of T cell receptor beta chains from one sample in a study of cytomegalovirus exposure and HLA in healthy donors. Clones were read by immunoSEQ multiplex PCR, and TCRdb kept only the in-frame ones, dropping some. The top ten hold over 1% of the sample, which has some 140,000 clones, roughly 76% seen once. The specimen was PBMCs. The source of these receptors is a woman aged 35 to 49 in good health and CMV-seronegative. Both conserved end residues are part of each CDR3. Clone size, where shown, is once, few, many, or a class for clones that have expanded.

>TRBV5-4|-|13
CASSAGQIYEQYF
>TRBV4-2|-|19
CASTGQPPSGGRGIDTQYF
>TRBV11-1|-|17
CASSLARTVYSNQPQHF
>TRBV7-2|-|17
CASSLVGKSSGANVLTF
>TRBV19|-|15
CASSRSLNDGNTIYF
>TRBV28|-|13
CASSLSVNTEAFF
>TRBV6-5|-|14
CASSLSGGNNEQFF
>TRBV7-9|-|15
CASSLDDGVKEKLFF
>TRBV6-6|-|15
CASSYRAFSNQPQHF
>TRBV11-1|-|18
CASRSRGQSLSGANVLTF
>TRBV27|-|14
CASSPGVSGTEAFF
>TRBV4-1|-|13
CASSPQENTEAFF
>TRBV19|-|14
CASSLDRPGQPQHF
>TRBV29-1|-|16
CSVELRIGQGDGGYTF
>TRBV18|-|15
CASSPFGRGTDTQYF
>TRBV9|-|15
CASTSGGGGYNEQFF
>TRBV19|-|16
CASSIRRPGQDEKLFF
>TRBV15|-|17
CATSRDKTGGLDYGYTF
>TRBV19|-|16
CASSPEGSGGRETQYF
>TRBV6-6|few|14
CASSTLGEYSPLHF
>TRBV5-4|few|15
CAYWDRQSGANVLTF
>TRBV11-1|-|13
CASSSGAGAYYTF
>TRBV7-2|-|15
CASSDRDRASLGQFF
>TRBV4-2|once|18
CASSQEQHTNSGANVLTF
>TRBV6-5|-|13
CASTPGALYGYTF
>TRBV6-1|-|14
CASSRDRQNTEAFF
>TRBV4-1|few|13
CASSQVGDYEAFF
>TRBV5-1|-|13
CASSFQEAYEQYF
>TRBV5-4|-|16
CASSLVQGRYSYGYTF
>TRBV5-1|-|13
CASSFDRDAEAFF
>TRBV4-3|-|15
CASSRSGGSDSPLHF
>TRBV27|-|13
CASSLSQSGELFF
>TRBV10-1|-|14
CASSEEGENTEAFF
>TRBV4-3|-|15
CASSQATVLNSPLHF
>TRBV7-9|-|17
CSSSLKGVGPGEEKLFF
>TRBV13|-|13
CASSLRVEETQYF
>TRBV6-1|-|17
CASSEDTAGVSYNEQFF
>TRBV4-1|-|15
CASRPTWSDTGELFF
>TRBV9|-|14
CASSPTSSYNEQFF
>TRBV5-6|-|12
CASSLDPLGYTF
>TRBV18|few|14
CASSYTGGDTEAFF
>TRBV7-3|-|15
CASSPNGGDQETQYF